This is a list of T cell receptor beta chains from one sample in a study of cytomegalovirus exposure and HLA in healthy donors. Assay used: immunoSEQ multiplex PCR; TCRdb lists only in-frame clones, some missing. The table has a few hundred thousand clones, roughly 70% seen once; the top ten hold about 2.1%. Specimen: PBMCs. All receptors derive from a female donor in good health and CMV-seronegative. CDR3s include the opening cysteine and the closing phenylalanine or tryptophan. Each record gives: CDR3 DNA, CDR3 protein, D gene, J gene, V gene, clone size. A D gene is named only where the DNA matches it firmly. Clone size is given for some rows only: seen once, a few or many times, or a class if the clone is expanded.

DNA: TGTGCCAGCAGTGATCAAGCCGTCGGTCAGCCCCAGCATTTT; CDR3: CASSDQAVGQPQHF; D: NA; J: TRBJ1-5; V: TRBV6-4; size: NA
DNA: TGTGCCATCAGAGAATCGGGACTAGCCTACGAGCAGTACTTC; CDR3: CAIRESGLAYEQYF; D: TRBD2; J: TRBJ2-7; V: TRBV10-3; size: NA
DNA: TGTGCTAGTGGTCCCTTTGCGCGGGTCGGCACAGATACGCAGTATTTT; CDR3: CASGPFARVGTDTQYF; D: NA; J: TRBJ2-3; V: TRBV12-5; size: NA
DNA: TGTGCCAGCAGGTGGACAGGGTCTTCACCCCTCCACTTT; CDR3: CASRWTGSSPLHF; D: TRBD1; J: TRBJ1-6; V: TRBV6-5; size: NA
DNA: TGTGCCAGCAGTCTTTCGGGACAGTCATCCAAAAACATTCAGTACTTC; CDR3: CASSLSGQSSKNIQYF; D: TRBD1; J: TRBJ2-4; V: TRBV27; size: few
DNA: TGTGCCAGCAGTGAAGCGACAGCCTCTGGAAACACCATATATTTT; CDR3: CASSEATASGNTIYF; D: NA; J: TRBJ1-3; V: TRBV6-1; size: NA
DNA: TGTGCCACCGGGGACAGCCTTTTTTACAATGAGCAGTTCTTC; CDR3: CATGDSLFYNEQFF; D: TRBD1; J: TRBJ2-1; V: TRBV28; size: NA
DNA: TGTGCCAGCAGCTTTCTAGCGGGATATCCGGCGAACACCGGGGAGCTGTTTTTT; CDR3: CASSFLAGYPANTGELFF; D: TRBD2; J: TRBJ2-2; V: TRBV7-2; size: NA
DNA: TGTGCCAGCAGTTCAGGTAGCTCCTACAATGAGCAGTTCTTC; CDR3: CASSSGSSYNEQFF; D: NA; J: TRBJ2-1; V: TRBV27; size: NA
DNA: TGTGCCAGCAGCTTAGCCGGGACAGGGAACACTGAAGCTTTCTTT; CDR3: CASSLAGTGNTEAFF; D: TRBD1; J: TRBJ1-1; V: TRBV7-9; size: NA
DNA: TGTGCCAGCAGTCGGATGGGACTTCAGGAGACCCAGTACTTC; CDR3: CASSRMGLQETQYF; D: NA; J: TRBJ2-5; V: TRBV27; size: NA
DNA: TGTGCCAGCAGCCGTGACACTGAAGCTTTCTTT; CDR3: CASSRDTEAFF; D: NA; J: TRBJ1-1; V: TRBV6-5; size: few
DNA: TGTGCCAGCAGTTCCCCGCGGACAGGGGGCGGAACTGAAGCTTTCTTT; CDR3: CASSSPRTGGGTEAFF; D: TRBD1; J: TRBJ1-1; V: TRBV6-5; size: NA
DNA: TGTGCCAGCAGTATTCCCAGAACGGATACGCAGTATTTT; CDR3: CASSIPRTDTQYF; D: NA; J: TRBJ2-3; V: TRBV2; size: few
DNA: TGTGCTACTACCGCCCGGGGAGGCGGCTACAATGAGCAGTTCTTC; CDR3: CATTARGGGYNEQFF; D: NA; J: TRBJ2-1; V: TRBV19; size: NA
DNA: TGTGCCAGCCGTCAGAATTTGGCGAACACTGAAGCTTTCTTT; CDR3: CASRQNLANTEAFF; D: NA; J: TRBJ1-1; V: TRBV2; size: few
DNA: TGTGCTAGTGGTTTGGGGCTCACGGGAAAAGACGAGCAGTACTTC; CDR3: CASGLGLTGKDEQYF; D: NA; J: TRBJ2-7; V: TRBV12-5; size: NA
DNA: TGTGCCAGCAGTTACTCACAGGTGAACACTGAAGCTTTCTTT; CDR3: CASSYSQVNTEAFF; D: NA; J: TRBJ1-1; V: TRBV6-5; size: NA
DNA: TGTGCCAGCATCCGTGGACAGGGTGAAGGAGGCTACACCTTC; CDR3: CASIRGQGEGGYTF; D: TRBD1; J: TRBJ1-2; V: TRBV6-5; size: NA
DNA: TGTGCCAGCAGCTTTCGTCAGGGTTGGGGTGAAAAACTGTTTTTT; CDR3: CASSFRQGWGEKLFF; D: NA; J: TRBJ1-4; V: TRBV5-6; size: NA
DNA: TGTGCCAGCTCACCGCGACAGGAGACCTACGAGCAGTACTTC; CDR3: CASSPRQETYEQYF; D: NA; J: TRBJ2-7; V: TRBV18; size: NA
DNA: TGTGCCAGCAGTGAACACAGATATAGCAATCAGCCCCAGCATTTT; CDR3: CASSEHRYSNQPQHF; D: NA; J: TRBJ1-5; V: TRBV2; size: few
DNA: TGTGCCACAAACAGAAATAATCAGCCCCAGCATTTT; CDR3: CATNRNNQPQHF; D: NA; J: TRBJ1-5; V: TRBV19; size: few
DNA: TGTGCCAGCAGTTATGGACAGCTACTCAACACTGAAGCTTTCTTT; CDR3: CASSYGQLLNTEAFF; D: NA; J: TRBJ1-1; V: TRBV6-6; size: NA
DNA: TGTGCCAGTAGTATAAACCCAGGGACAGGGAATGAGCAGTTCTTC; CDR3: CASSINPGTGNEQFF; D: TRBD1; J: TRBJ2-1; V: TRBV19; size: NA
DNA: TGTGCCAGCAGCAGACAGGGCCGCGCCTACGAGCAGTACTTC; CDR3: CASSRQGRAYEQYF; D: TRBD1; J: TRBJ2-7; V: TRBV7-8; size: NA
DNA: TGTGCCAGCAGACCTCGGGGAACCTACGAGCAGTACTTC; CDR3: CASRPRGTYEQYF; D: NA; J: TRBJ2-7; V: TRBV7-8; size: NA
DNA: TGTGCCAGCAGCTTAGTTACGGGAGGAACAGATACGCAGTATTTT; CDR3: CASSLVTGGTDTQYF; D: TRBD2; J: TRBJ2-3; V: TRBV11-3; size: few
DNA: TGTGCCAGCAGCTCCCGGACAGGGGCGGCCGGGGAGCTGTTTTTT; CDR3: CASSSRTGAAGELFF; D: TRBD1; J: TRBJ2-2; V: TRBV5-4; size: NA
DNA: TGTGCCAGCAGTGAAGGGACTACAACCACAGATACGCAGTATTTT; CDR3: CASSEGTTTTDTQYF; D: NA; J: TRBJ2-3; V: TRBV2; size: NA
DNA: TGTGCCAGCAGTTTAAGGGACAGGGTACTTCGCGAGCAGTACTTC; CDR3: CASSLRDRVLREQYF; D: TRBD1; J: TRBJ2-7; V: TRBV28; size: NA
DNA: TGTGCCATCAGCGGAGGAGCCTGGGAGACCCAGTACTTC; CDR3: CAISGGAWETQYF; D: NA; J: TRBJ2-5; V: TRBV10-3; size: NA
DNA: TGTGCCAGCAGGTGGAGTATCGAAGAGACCCAGTACTTC; CDR3: CASRWSIEETQYF; D: NA; J: TRBJ2-5; V: TRBV7-9; size: NA
DNA: TGTGCCAGCAGCCGGACCGCCGGGGTGAGGTACAATGAGCAGTTCTTC; CDR3: CASSRTAGVRYNEQFF; D: NA; J: TRBJ2-1; V: TRBV2; size: NA
DNA: TGTGCCAGCAGCTTAGGGCCGTGGCGGGAGGGGTACGAGCAGTACTTC; CDR3: CASSLGPWREGYEQYF; D: TRBD2; J: TRBJ2-7; V: TRBV7-3; size: few